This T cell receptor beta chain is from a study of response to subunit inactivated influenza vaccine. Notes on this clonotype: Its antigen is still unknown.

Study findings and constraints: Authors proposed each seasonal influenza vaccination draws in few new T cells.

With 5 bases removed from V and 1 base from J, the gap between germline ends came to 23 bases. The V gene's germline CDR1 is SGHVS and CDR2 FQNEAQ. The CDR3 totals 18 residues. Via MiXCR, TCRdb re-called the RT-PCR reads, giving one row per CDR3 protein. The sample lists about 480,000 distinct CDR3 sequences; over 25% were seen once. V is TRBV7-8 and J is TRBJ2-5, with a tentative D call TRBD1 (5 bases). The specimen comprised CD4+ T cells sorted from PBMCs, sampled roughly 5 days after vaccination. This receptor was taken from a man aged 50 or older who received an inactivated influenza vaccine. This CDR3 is CASSPTRRTRGGQETQYF. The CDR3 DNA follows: TGTGCCAGCAGCCCCACGCGACGGACAAGGGGCGGCCAAGAGACCCAGTACTTC.